This T cell receptor (beta chain) was recorded in a study of regulatory T cells in long-lasting Graves disease. Notes on the study in general: Under persistent disease, TRBV28, TRBJ1-2 and TRBJ2-5 were used preferentially. The small sample size may have reduced accuracy.

Concerning this clonotype: Its target is unknown.

V was trimmed by 9 bases and J by 8 bases, leaving 11 bases between them. CDR3 length equals 11 residues. Germline assignment: CDR1 WSHSY and CDR2 SAAADI. The time point was: persistent/refractory GD, antithyroid drugs over 5 years with positive TRAb. PBMC RNA served as the TCR library source. Under American Thyroid Association guidelines, Graves' disease was diagnosed. Patients all came to the study from an endocrinology department in Xi'an, China. According to the study, TCR beta libraries were built with iRepertoire HTBI primers and CDR3-region Arm-PCR. Via MiXCR, TCRdb re-called the multiplex PCR reads, giving one row per CDR3 protein. The sample comprises roughly 430,000 distinct CDR3 sequences, roughly 21% of which are singletons, and 14% rests with the top ten.

The origin of this receptor is a female donor with Graves disease. Here the sequenced sample was peripheral blood mononuclear cells (PBMCs), taken when the disease was refractory, from a patient treated with antithyroid drugs. This rearrangement joins TRBV10-2 to TRBJ2-1; D gene uncertain. Here the CDR3 reads CASSPIYEQFF. CDR3 DNA: TGCGCCAGTTCCCCCATATATGAGCAGTTCTTC.